Listed here are 19 T cell receptor beta chains from one sample, sequenced in a study of blood T cells in healthy people across ages. The use of a sample-barcoded 5' primer and a J-beta primer mix characterized a second PCR of about 6 to 11 cycles. TCRdb reprocessed the 5' RACE reads via MiXCR and lists one record per CDR3 protein. The profile shows about 1 million distinct CDR3 sequences, 35% to 50% of them singletons. The sequenced material came from blood. Source of these receptors: a woman aged 60-70 years in good health.

The chain employs TRBV20-1 and TRBJ2-3; TRBD2 matches 7 bases. Trimming at V came to 4 bases and at J to 1 base, leaving 11 bases not matched to a gene. The CDR3 extends over 16 amino acids. The germline gives CDR1 DFQATT, CDR2 SNEGSKA (reference sequence). The CDR3 DNA follows: TGCAGTGCTACATGGTTGGCGGGAGTCCGCACAGATACGCAGTATTTT. Translating it yields CSATWLAGVRTDTQYF.

This clonotype appeared a few times. The chain has TRBV11-2 and TRBJ2-5; TRBD1 aligns across 9 bases. V lost 4 bases, J lost 6 bases, and 9 bases stayed unmatched. Germline assignment: CDR1 SGHAT and CDR2 FQNNGV. This CDR3 is built from 15 residues. CDR3 sequence: CASSSRDRVLKTQYF. CDR3 bases: TGTGCCAGCAGCTCCCGGGACAGGGTTCTAAAGACCCAGTACTTC.

The J gene is TRBJ2-3, the V gene TRBV20-1, with 9 nucleotides matching TRBD1. Germline lookup yields CDR1 DFQATT and CDR2 SNEGSKA (reference sequence). V lost 6 bases and J lost 5; bases outside the gene matches: 6. The CDR3 length is 13 residues. This CDR3 reads CSAPTGGLDTQYF. CDR3 DNA: TGCAGTGCCCCCACAGGGGGCTTAGATACGCAGTATTTT.

The gene calls are TRBV11-2 and TRBJ2-4; 10 bases are shared with TRBD1. The DNA end is more similar to TRBJ2-7, so the J call may be wrong. Germline loops: CDR1 SGHAT, CDR2 FQNNGV. The CDR3 consists of 15 residues. The CDR3 here is CASSLVWDRGYEQYF. CDR3 in DNA: TGTGCCAGCAGCTTAGTGTGGGACAGGGGTTACGAGCAGTACTTC.

This chain connects TRBV27 to TRBJ1-1; D might be TRBD1 (5 bases). This CDR3 comprises 14 residues. Trimming removed 3 bases from V and 4 bases from J, with 12 bases in between. CDR1 and CDR2 (germline): MNHEY, SMNVEV (reference sequence). CDR3 nucleotides: TGTGCCAGCAGTTTGGCCCCCGGGACCACTGAAGCTTTCTTT. It codes for CASSLAPGTTEAFF.

There are a few counts of this clonotype. This sequence joins TRBV15 and TRBJ2-7; D is undetermined. The J call may be faulty, since TRBJ2-5 better matches the DNA end. The CDR3 totals 13 residues. Per the germline V gene, CDR1 is LNHNV and CDR2 is YYDKDF (reference sequence). The CDR3 coding sequence is TGTGCCACCAGCGTGGGTCGGCAGGCGACCCAGTACTTC. Amino acid sequence: CATSVGRQATQYF.

The sample holds a few counts of this clonotype. The V call is TRBV4-1, the J call TRBJ1-2; no reliable D call. CDR1 is MGHRA and CDR2 is YSYEKL in the germline V gene. The CDR3 covers 18 residues. Trimming removed 0 bases at V and 4 bases at J, with 21 bases between. Here the CDR3 reads CASSQDITQADGGYGYTF. The DNA for the CDR3 is TGCGCCAGCAGCCAAGATATAACCCAGGCCGACGGTGGCTATGGCTACACCTTC.

The V gene is TRBV7-6, the J gene TRBJ2-1; no reliable D call. The ends were cut back, 2 bases at V and 0 bases at J, with 14 bases in the middle. Germline V gene sequence: CDR1 SGHVS, CDR2 FNYEAQ. This CDR3 is 17 amino acids long. The DNA for the CDR3 is TGTGCCAGCAGCTTAATAATAGGAGACAACTCCTACAATGAGCAGTTCTTC. As protein: CASSLIIGDNSYNEQFF. Using reference TRBV7-6 and TRBJ2-1 for the parts outside the CDR3, the full variable domain is GAGVSQSPRYKVTKRGQDVALRCDPISGHVSLYWYRQALGQGPEFLTYFNYEAQQDKSGLPNDRFSAERPEGSISTLTIQRTEQRDSAMYRCASSLIIGDNSYNEQFFGPGTRLTVL.

This clonotype was seen only a few times. In nucleotides, the CDR3 is TGCAGTGCTAGTGGGGGACTAGCGGGGTACAATGAGCAGTTCTTC. This sequence encodes CSASGGLAGYNEQFF. This rearrangement joins TRBV20-1 to TRBJ2-1, with 13 bases aligning to TRBD2. The length of the CDR3 is 15 residues. Trimming cost V 3 bases and J 4 bases; bases outside gene matches: 3. CDR1 and CDR2 (germline): DFQATT, SNEGSKA (reference sequence).

In its sample, this clonotype was seen once. V and J are TRBV20-1 and TRBJ2-3; TRBD2 agrees at 10 bases. Losses at the gene ends were 3 bases for V and 2 bases for J; bases not matched to a gene: 2. This CDR3 region has 14 residues. The germline V gene encodes CDR1 DFQATT and CDR2 SNEGSKA (reference sequence). CDR3 sequence: CSARGTSATDTQYF. The CDR3 DNA reads as TGCAGTGCTAGGGGGACTAGCGCCACAGATACGCAGTATTTT.

This clonotype was recorded a few times. The chain combines TRBV29-1 with TRBJ2-1, with D perhaps assigned TRBD1 or TRBD2 (5 bases each). The J call may be faulty, since TRBJ2-7 better matches the DNA end. This CDR3 is built from 15 residues. CDR1 is SQVTM and CDR2 is ANQGSEA in the germline V gene. This chain's CDR3 is CSVEEGVSSYNEQYF. The CDR3 DNA follows: TGCAGCGTTGAAGAGGGGGTCTCCTCCTACAATGAGCAGTACTTC.

The table lists this clonotype with a few counts. J is TRBJ2-1 and V is TRBV24-1, with D tentatively TRBD2 (5 bases). CDR3 length: 12 residues. Germline loops: CDR1 KGHDR, CDR2 SFDVKD. With 4 bases removed from V and 9 bases from J, the gap between germline ends came to 9 bases. CDR3 in DNA: TGTGCCACCAGTGACCCTGCGGGTGAGCAGTTCTTC. It yields the protein CATSDPAGEQFF.

The chain couples TRBV2 to TRBJ2-7, with 10 bases aligning to TRBD2. V was clipped by 5 bases and J by 0 bases; unmatched bases: 10. This CDR3 region has 17 residues. CDR1 is SNHLY, CDR2 FYNNEI, per germline. In nucleotides, the CDR3 is TGTGCCAGCAGTCCTACGACTAGCGGGTTGAGCTCCTACGAGCAGTACTTC. Protein: CASSPTTSGLSSYEQYF.

The chain combines TRBV6-1 with TRBJ2-7; 11 bases agree with TRBD1. The CDR3 is 15 residues long. J lost 6 bases, V lost 6 bases, and 10 bases had no gene match. The germline gives CDR1 MNHNS, CDR2 SASEGT. The CDR3 nucleotides are TGTGCCAGCAGCTCCCGGACAGGGGGCGGGGGCGAGCAGTACTTC. Amino acid sequence: CASSSRTGGGGEQYF.

The V call is TRBV6-6, the J call TRBJ2-7, with D possibly matching TRBD1 (6 bases). Trimming shortened V by 8 bases and J by 3 bases, and 20 bases separated the two germline ends. Germline-derived CDR1 and CDR2 are MNHNY and SVGAGI (reference sequence). This CDR3 has 15 residues. This CDR3 is CASGRGSTVNYEQYF. For the CDR3, the DNA is TGTGCCAGCGGTAGGGGGTCGACGGTGAACTACGAGCAGTACTTC.

This clonotype was picked up a small number of times. The V gene is TRBV5-1, the J gene TRBJ1-1; D not certain. V gave up 4 bases and J gave up 3 bases, with 10 bases separating them. The germline CDR1 and CDR2 sequences are SGHRS and YFSETQ. This CDR3 comprises 13 residues. The CDR3 is CASSVGVDTEAFF. CDR3 coding DNA: TGCGCCAGCAGCGTGGGTGTCGACACTGAAGCTTTCTTT.

Concerning this clonotype: One end of the junction is discordant with germline, which a read error may explain. The rearrangement joins TRBV6-4 to TRBJ2-1, with 8 bases identical to TRBD2. The length of the CDR3 is 16 residues. Germline V gene sequence: CDR1 MRHNA, CDR2 SNTAGT. The chain's CDR3 is CASRDSGGAGYNEQFF. CDR3 nucleotides: TGTGCCAGCCGTGACTCCGGGGGGGCTGGCTACAATGAGCAGTTCTTC.

The V and J genes are TRBV4-2 and TRBJ2-7; the match to TRBD2 covers 14 bases. CDR3 length: 17 amino acids. CDR1 and CDR2 (germline): LGHNA, YNFKEQ. J was trimmed by 4 bases and V by 1 base; bases with no gene match: 6. CDR3 nucleotide sequence: TGTGCCAGCAGCCAAGGGGGACTAGCGGGAGCTGCTTACGAGCAGTACTTC. It codes for CASSQGGLAGAAYEQYF.

The V gene is TRBV6-6, the J gene TRBJ1-1, with TRBD1 as a possible D gene (6 bases). The germline gives CDR1 MNHNY, CDR2 SVGAGI (reference sequence). V was cut by 6 bases and J by 4 bases, with 18 bases left in between. The CDR3 is made up of 15 amino acids. The CDR3 bases are TGTGCCAGCAGCCACCGGGCAGGGGATGGCACTGAAGCTTTCTTT. It yields the protein CASSHRAGDGTEAFF.